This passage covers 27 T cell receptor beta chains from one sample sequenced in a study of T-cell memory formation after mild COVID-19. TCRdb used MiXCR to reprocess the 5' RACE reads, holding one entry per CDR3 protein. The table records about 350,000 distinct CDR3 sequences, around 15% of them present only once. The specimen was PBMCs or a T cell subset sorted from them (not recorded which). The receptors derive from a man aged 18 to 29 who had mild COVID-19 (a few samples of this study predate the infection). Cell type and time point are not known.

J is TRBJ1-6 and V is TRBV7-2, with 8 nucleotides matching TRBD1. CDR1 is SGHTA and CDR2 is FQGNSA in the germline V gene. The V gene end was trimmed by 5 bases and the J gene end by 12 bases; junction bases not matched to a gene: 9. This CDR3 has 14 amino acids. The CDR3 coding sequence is TGTGCCAGCAGCCTGGTTGGGACAGGACTACCCCTCCACTTT. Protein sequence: CASSLVGTGLPLHF.

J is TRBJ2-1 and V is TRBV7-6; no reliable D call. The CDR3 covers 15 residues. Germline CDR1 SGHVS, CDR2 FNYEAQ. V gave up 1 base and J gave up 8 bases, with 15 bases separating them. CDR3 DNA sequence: TGTGCCAGCAGCTTAGGGGTCGGGTCTATGGATGAGCAGTTCTTC. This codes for CASSLGVGSMDEQFF.

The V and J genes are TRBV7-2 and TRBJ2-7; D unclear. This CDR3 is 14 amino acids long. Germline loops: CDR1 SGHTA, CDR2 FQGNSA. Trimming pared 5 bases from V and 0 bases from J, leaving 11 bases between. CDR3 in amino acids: CASSVRLLSYEQYF. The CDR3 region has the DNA TGTGCCAGCAGCGTCCGACTCCTCTCCTACGAGCAGTACTTC. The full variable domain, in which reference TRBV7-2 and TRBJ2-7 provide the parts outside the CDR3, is GAGVSQSPSNKVTEKGKDVELRCDPISGHTALYWYRQSLGQGLEFLIYFQGNSAPDKSGLPSDRFSAERTGGSVSTLTIQRTQQEDSAVYLCASSVRLLSYEQYFGPGTRLTVT.

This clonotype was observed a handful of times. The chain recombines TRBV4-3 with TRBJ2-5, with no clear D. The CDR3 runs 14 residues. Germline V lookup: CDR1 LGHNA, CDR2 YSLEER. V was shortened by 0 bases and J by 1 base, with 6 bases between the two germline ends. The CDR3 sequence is CASSQELTQETQYF. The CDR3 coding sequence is TGCGCCAGCAGCCAAGAATTGACCCAAGAGACCCAGTACTTC.

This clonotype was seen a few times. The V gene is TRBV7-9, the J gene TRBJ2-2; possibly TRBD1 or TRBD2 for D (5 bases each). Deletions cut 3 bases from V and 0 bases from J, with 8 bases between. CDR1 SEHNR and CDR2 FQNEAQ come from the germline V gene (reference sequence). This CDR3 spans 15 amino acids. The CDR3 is CASSLRGPNTGELFF. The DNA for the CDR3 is TGTGCCAGCAGCTTGAGGGGCCCGAACACCGGGGAGCTGTTTTTT.

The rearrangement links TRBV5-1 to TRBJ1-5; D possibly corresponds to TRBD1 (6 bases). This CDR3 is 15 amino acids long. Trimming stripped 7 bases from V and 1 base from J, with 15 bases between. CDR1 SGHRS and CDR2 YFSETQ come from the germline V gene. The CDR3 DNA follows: TGCGCCAGCCGACAGGACGGGGGAAGCAATCAGCCCCAGCATTTT. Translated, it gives CASRQDGGSNQPQHF. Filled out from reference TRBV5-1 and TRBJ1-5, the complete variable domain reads KAGVTQTPRYLIKTRGQQVTLSCSPISGHRSVSWYQQTPGQGLQFLFEYFSETQRNKGNFPGRFSGRQFSNSRSEMNVSTLELGDSALYLCASRQDGGSNQPQHFGDGTRLSIL.

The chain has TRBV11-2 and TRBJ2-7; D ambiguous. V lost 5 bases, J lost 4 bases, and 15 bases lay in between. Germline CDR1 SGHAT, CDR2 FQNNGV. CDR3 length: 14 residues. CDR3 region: CASSKTVAGYEQYV. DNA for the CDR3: TGTGCCAGCAGCAAAACGGTGGCAGGTTACGAGCAGTACGTC.

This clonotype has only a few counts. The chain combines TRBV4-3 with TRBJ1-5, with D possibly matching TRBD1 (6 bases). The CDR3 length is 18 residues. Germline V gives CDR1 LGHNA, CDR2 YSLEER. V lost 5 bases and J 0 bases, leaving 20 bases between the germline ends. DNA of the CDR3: TGCGCCAGCAGCTTATTATGGACAGATCGATATAGCAATCAGCCCCAGCATTTT. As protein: CASSLLWTDRYSNQPQHF.

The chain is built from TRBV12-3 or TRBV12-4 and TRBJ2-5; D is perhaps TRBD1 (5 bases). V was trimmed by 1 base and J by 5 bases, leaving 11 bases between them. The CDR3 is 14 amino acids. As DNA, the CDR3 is TGTGCCAGCAGTTTAGTGGACAATCGGGAGACCCAGTACTTC. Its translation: CASSLVDNRETQYF.

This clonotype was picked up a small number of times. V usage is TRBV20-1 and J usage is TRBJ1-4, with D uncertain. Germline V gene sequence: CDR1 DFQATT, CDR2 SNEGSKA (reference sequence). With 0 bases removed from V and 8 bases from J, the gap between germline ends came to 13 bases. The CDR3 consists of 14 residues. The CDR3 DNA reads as TGCAGTGCTAGAGAGGGAGGGCCCGGAGAAAAACTGTTTTTT. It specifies CSAREGGPGEKLFF.

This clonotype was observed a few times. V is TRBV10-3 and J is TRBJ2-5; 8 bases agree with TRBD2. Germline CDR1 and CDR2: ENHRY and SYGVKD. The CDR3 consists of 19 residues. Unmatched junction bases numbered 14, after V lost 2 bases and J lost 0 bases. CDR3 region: CAISELASGGLRDQETQYF. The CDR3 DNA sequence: TGTGCCATCAGTGAGCTCGCCAGCGGGGGCCTGCGGGACCAAGAGACCCAGTACTTC.

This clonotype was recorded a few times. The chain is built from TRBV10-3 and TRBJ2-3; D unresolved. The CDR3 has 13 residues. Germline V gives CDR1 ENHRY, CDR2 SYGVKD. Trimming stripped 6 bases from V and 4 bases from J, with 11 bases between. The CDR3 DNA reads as TGTGCCATCAGCAGAGGCCTCGCAGATACGCAGTATTTT. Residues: CAISRGLADTQYF.

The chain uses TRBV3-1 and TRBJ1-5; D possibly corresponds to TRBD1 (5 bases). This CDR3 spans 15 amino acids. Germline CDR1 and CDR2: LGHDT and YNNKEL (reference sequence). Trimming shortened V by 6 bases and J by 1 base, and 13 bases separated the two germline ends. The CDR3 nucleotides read TGTGCCAGCAGTCCAGATGGGGACAGCAATCAGCCCCAGCATTTT. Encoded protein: CASSPDGDSNQPQHF.

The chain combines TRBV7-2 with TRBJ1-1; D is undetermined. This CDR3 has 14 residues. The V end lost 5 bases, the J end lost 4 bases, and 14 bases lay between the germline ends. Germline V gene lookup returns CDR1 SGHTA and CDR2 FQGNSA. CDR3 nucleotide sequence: TGTGCCAGCAGCCCCGCGGCCGGCTTCACTGAAGCTTTCTTT. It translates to CASSPAAGFTEAFF. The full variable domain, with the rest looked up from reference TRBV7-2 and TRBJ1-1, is GAGVSQSPSNKVTEKGKDVELRCDPISGHTALYWYRQSLGQGLEFLIYFQGNSAPDKSGLPSDRFSAERTGGSVSTLTIQRTQQEDSAVYLCASSPAAGFTEAFFGQGTRLTVV.

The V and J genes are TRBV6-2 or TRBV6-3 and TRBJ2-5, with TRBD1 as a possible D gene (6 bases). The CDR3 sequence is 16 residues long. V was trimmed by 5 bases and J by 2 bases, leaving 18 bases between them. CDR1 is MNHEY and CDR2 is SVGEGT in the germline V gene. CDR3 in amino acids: CASSPWRQGLQETQYF. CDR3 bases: TGTGCCAGCAGTCCCTGGCGGCAGGGGCTTCAAGAGACCCAGTACTTC.

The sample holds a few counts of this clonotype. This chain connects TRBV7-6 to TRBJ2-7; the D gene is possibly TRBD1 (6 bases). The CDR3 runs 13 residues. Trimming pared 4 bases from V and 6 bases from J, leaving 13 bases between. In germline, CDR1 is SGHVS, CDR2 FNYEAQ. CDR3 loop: CASSSLGHSEQYV. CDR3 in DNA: TGTGCCAGCAGCTCCCTGGGACATTCCGAGCAGTACGTC.

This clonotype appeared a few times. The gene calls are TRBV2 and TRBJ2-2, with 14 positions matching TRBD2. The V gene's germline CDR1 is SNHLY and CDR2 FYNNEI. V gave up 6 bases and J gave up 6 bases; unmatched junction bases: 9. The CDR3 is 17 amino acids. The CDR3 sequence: CASRETSGGVLPGELFF. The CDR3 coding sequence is TGTGCCAGCAGAGAGACTAGCGGGGGGGTTTTGCCCGGGGAGCTGTTTTTT.

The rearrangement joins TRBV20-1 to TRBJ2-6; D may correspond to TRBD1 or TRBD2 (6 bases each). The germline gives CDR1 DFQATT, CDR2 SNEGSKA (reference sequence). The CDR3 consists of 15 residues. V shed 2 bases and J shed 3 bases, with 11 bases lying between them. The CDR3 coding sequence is TGCAGTGCTAGAATACAGGGACTTGGGGCCAACGTCCTGACTTTC. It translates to CSARIQGLGANVLTF.

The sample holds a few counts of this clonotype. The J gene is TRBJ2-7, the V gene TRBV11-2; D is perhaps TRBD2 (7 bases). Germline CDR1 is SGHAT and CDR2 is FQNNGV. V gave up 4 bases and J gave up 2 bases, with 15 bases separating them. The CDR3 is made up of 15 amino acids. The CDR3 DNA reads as TGTGCCAGCAGCTATGCTGCGGGGGCGGCCTACGAGCAGTACTTC. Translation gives CASSYAAGAAYEQYF. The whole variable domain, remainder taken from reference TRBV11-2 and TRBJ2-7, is EAGVAQSPRYKIIEKRQSVAFWCNPISGHATLYWYQQILGQGPKLLIQFQNNGVVDDSQLPKDRFSAERLKGVDSTLKIQPAKLEDSAVYLCASSYAAGAAYEQYFGPGTRLTVT.

The CDR3: CASSLGKTGVDTQYF. DNA for the CDR3: TGTGCCAGCAGCTTAGGAAAGACAGGGGTGGATACGCAGTATTTT. This rearrangement joins TRBV7-6 to TRBJ2-3, with 8 bases fitting TRBD1. This CDR3 spans 15 amino acids. Looked up from germline, CDR1 is SGHVS and CDR2 is FNYEAQ. Trimming removed 1 base from V and 6 bases from J; junction bases left unmatched: 6. The whole variable domain, filled in from reference TRBV7-6 and TRBJ2-3, reads GAGVSQSPRYKVTKRGQDVALRCDPISGHVSLYWYRQALGQGPEFLTYFNYEAQQDKSGLPNDRFSAERPEGSISTLTIQRTEQRDSAMYRCASSLGKTGVDTQYFGPGTRLTVL.

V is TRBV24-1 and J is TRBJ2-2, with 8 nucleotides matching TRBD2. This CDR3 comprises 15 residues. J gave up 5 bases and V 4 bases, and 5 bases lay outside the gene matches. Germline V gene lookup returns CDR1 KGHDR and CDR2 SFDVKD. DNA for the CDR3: TGTGCCACCAGTGAACCCCGGGGGGGGACCGGGGAGCTGTTTTTT. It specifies CATSEPRGGTGELFF.

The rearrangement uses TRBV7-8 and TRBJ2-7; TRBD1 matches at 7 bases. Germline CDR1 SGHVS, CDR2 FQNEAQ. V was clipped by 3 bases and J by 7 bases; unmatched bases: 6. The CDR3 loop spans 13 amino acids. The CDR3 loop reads CASSFEGAQEQYV. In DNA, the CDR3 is TGTGCCAGCAGCTTTGAGGGGGCTCAAGAGCAGTACGTC.

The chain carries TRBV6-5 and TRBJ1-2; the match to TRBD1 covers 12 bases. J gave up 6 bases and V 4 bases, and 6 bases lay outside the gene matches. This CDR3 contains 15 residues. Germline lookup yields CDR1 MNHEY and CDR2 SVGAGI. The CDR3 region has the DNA TGTGCCAGCAGTTCCACTGGGACAGGGGGCGATGGCTACACCTTC. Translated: CASSSTGTGGDGYTF.

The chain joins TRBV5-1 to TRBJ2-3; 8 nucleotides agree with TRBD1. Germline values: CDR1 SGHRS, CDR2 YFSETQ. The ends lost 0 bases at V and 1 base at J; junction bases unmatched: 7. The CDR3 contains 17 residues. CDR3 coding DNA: TGCGCCAGCAGCTTGGTCCCTCTGGACAGGGGCACAGATACGCAGTATTTT. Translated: CASSLVPLDRGTDTQYF.

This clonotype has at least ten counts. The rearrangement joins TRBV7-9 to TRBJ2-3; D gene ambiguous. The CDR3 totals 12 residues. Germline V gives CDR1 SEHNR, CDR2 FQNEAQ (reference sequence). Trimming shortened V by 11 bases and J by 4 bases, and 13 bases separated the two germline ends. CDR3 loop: CAATKLPDTQYF. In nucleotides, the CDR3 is TGTGCCGCAACGAAGCTCCCAGATACGCAGTATTTT.

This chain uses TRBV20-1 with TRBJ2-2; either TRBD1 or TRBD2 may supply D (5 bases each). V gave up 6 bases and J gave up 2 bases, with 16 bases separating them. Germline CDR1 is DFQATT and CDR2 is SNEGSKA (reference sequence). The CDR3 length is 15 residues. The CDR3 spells CSAPRPGRNTGELFF. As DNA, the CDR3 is TGCAGTGCGCCCCGACCGGGACGAAACACCGGGGAGCTGTTTTTT.

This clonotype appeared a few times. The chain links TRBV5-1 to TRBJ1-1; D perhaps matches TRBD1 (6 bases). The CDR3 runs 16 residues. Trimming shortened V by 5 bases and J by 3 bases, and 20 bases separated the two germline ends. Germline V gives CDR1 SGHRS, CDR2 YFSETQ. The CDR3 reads CASRGRSGGLDTEAFF. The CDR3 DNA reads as TGCGCCAGCAGGGGACGGTCCGGGGGCCTGGACACTGAAGCTTTCTTT. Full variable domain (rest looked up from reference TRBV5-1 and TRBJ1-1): KAGVTQTPRYLIKTRGQQVTLSCSPISGHRSVSWYQQTPGQGLQFLFEYFSETQRNKGNFPGRFSGRQFSNSRSEMNVSTLELGDSALYLCASRGRSGGLDTEAFFGQGTRLTVV.